The 9 T cell receptor beta chains reported below all come from one sample, sequenced in a study of T cell repertoires in cytomegalovirus infection. TCRdb recomputed calls from the reads with MiXCR, one row per CDR3 protein. Altogether nearly 550,000 distinct CDR3 sequences are present, more than 15% being singletons, with the ten largest covering roughly a quarter. Material for sequencing was CD8+ T cells from PBMCs. Receptor source: a human donor in good health (CMV status not recorded). Some clones in this sample may be carry-over from other donors' samples.

Comments on this clonotype: As the CDR3 is not closed by the conserved phenylalanine or tryptophan, this likely results from a read error. V usage is TRBV5-1 and J usage is TRBJ2-3; D is uncertain. Germline V gives CDR1 SGHRS, CDR2 YFSETQ. Trimming pared 1 base from V and 0 bases from J, leaving 3 bases between. The CDR3 length is 13 residues. CDR3 nucleotides: TGCGCCAGCAGCTTGCATAGCACAGATACGCAGTATTAT. This gives the protein CASSLHSTDTQYY.

This clonotype was found many times. The gene calls are TRBV27 and TRBJ2-5; D uncertain. CDR1 is MNHEY, CDR2 SMNVEV, per germline (reference sequence). The CDR3 extends over 13 amino acids. The germline V and J ends were trimmed by 1 base and 5 bases, with 8 bases remaining between them. CDR3 sequence (DNA): TGTGCCAGCAGTTTATACCCCGAGGAGACCCAGTACTTC. Translated: CASSLYPEETQYF.

The chain is built from TRBV6-5 and TRBJ1-6; tentative D call: TRBD1 (5 bases). This CDR3 has 16 amino acids. V dropped 0 bases and J dropped 6 bases, with 12 bases sitting between them. The germline V gene has CDR1 MNHEY and CDR2 SVGAGI. CDR3 in DNA: TGTGCCAGCAGTTACTCTATTACAGGCGTTAATTCACCCCTCCACTTT. It is translated as CASSYSITGVNSPLHF.

Many counts were recorded for this clonotype. This chain links TRBV23-1 with TRBJ2-5; D uncertain. TRBV23-1 is known as an ORF, though its function is uncertain. V lost 1 base to trimming and J lost 2 bases, with 14 bases between them. The CDR3 has 16 residues. CDR3 loop: CASSQCLVMGQETQYF. Written as DNA, the CDR3 is TGCGCCAGCAGTCAATGTCTCGTGATGGGTCAAGAGACCCAGTACTTC.

This clonotype was recorded at least ten times. The chain has TRBV6-1 and TRBJ2-7, with no clear D. The V gene's germline CDR1 is MNHNS and CDR2 SASEGT. V was pared by 5 bases and J by 1 base, with 12 bases between. The CDR3 runs to 14 residues. This CDR3 reads CASSLVAFSYEQYF. The CDR3 DNA is TGTGCCAGCAGTTTGGTGGCTTTTTCCTACGAGCAGTACTTC.

This clonotype was found many times. The rearrangement links TRBV7-2 to TRBJ2-1, with 10 bases that match TRBD2. This CDR3 is built from 20 residues. CDR1 is SGHTA, CDR2 FQGNSA, per germline. The V segment lost 5 bases and the J segment 4 bases; nucleotides outside the gene matches: 20. CDR3: CASSQARTSGPGDPYNEQFF. As DNA, the CDR3 is TGTGCCAGCAGCCAGGCGAGGACTAGCGGACCTGGGGACCCATACAATGAGCAGTTCTTC.

V and J are TRBV7-6 and TRBJ2-5; D is unresolved. This CDR3 spans 14 amino acids. From germline, CDR1 is SGHVS and CDR2 FNYEAQ. V lost 5 bases and J 5 bases, leaving 15 bases between the germline ends. The CDR3 here is CASSPGVSGETQYF. The CDR3 DNA sequence: TGTGCCAGCAGCCCCGGAGTGTCCGGGGAGACCCAGTACTTC.

This clonotype was seen many times. The chain carries TRBV7-8 and TRBJ2-7; a weak D match, TRBD2 (6 bases). Germline CDR1 is SGHVS and CDR2 is FQNEAQ. This CDR3 comprises 13 residues. Trimming pared 8 bases from V and 1 base from J, leaving 12 bases between. The CDR3 coding sequence is TGTGCCAGCTGCCCTAGCGCTTCCTACGAGCAGTACTTC. Translated: CASCPSASYEQYF.

This clonotype was seen only a few times. The gene calls are TRBV4-1 and TRBJ1-2; 7 positions match TRBD1. The germline V gene has CDR1 MGHRA and CDR2 YSYEKL. There are 15 residues in the CDR3. The V and J ends lost 0 bases and 4 bases, in that order; junction bases with no gene match: 5. CDR3: CASSQDRAGGYGYTF. The CDR3 region has the DNA TGCGCCAGCAGCCAAGATCGAGCAGGGGGCTATGGCTACACCTTC.